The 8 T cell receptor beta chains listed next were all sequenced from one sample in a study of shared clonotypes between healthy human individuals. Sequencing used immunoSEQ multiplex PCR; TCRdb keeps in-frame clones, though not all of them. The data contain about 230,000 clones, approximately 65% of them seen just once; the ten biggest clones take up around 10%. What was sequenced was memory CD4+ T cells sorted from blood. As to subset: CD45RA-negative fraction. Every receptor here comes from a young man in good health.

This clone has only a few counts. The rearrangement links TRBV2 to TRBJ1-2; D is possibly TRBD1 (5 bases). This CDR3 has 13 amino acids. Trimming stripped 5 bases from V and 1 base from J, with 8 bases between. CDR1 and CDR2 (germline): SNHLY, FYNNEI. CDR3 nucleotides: TGTGCCAGCAGTCGGGGCATTAACTATGGCTACACCTTC. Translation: CASSRGINYGYTF.

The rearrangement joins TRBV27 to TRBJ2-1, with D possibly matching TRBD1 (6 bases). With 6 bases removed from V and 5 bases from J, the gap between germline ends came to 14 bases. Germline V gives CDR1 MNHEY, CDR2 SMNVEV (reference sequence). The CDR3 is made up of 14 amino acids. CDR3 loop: CASSPTRTDNEQFF. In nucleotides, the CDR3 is TGTGCCAGCAGCCCCACTCGGACAGACAATGAGCAGTTCTTC.

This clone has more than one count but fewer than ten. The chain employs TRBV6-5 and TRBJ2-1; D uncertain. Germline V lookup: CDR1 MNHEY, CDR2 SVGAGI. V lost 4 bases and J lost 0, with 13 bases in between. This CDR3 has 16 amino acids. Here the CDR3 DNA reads TGTGCCAGCAGTTCGCGGACCCTGGGCTCCTACAATGAGCAGTTCTTC. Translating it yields CASSSRTLGSYNEQFF.

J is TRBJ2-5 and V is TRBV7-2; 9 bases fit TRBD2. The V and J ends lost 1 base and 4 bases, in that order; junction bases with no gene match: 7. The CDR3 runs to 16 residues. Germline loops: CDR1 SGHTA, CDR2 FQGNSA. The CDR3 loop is CASSLGSLAGRETQYF. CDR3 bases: TGTGCCAGCAGCTTAGGGTCGCTAGCGGGACGAGAGACCCAGTACTTC. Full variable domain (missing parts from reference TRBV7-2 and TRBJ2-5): GAGVSQSPSNKVTEKGKDVELRCDPISGHTALYWYRQSLGQGLEFLIYFQGNSAPDKSGLPSDRFSAERTGGSVSTLTIQRTQQEDSAVYLCASSLGSLAGRETQYFGPGTRLLVL.

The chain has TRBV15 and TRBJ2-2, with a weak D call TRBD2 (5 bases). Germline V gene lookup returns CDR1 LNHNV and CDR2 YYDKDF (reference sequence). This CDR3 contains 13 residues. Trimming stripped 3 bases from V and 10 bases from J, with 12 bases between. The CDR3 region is CATSRKAAEELFF. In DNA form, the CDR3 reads TGTGCCACCAGCAGGAAAGCGGCTGAGGAGCTGTTTTTT.

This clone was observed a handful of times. In nucleotides, the CDR3 is TGTGCCAGCAGCTCAACAGGGGGAGACAATGAGCAGTTCTTC. Protein sequence: CASSSTGGDNEQFF. V is TRBV5-4 and J is TRBJ2-1, with 8 nucleotides matching TRBD1. Germline CDR1 and CDR2: SGHNT and YYREEE (reference sequence). Trimming took 3 bases from V and 5 from J; bases not matched to a gene: 4. The CDR3 contains 14 residues.

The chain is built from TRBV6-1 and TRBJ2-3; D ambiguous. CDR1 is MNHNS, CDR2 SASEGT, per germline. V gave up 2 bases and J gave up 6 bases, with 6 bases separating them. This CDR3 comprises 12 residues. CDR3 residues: CASSESQDTQYF. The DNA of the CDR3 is TGTGCCAGCAGTGAAAGTCAGGATACGCAGTATTTT.

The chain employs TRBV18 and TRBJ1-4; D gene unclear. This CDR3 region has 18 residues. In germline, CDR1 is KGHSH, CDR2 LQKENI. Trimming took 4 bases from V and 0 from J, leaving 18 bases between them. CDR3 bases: TGTGCCAGCTCACTCACTCCCCTTGACGGCACAACTAATGAAAAACTGTTTTTT. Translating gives CASSLTPLDGTTNEKLFF.